The 8 T cell receptor gamma chains below come from one sample, sequenced in a study of gamma delta lymphoproliferative disorders and STAT genes. Genomic DNA from isolated PBMCs served as the sequencing template. TCRdb reran clone calling via CATT on the multiplex PCR reads. This table holds a few thousand gamma-chain clones, about 10% found once. Input material: blood. Source of these receptors: a human donor in good health.

In its sample, this clone ranks as medium-sized. The DNA is omitted, as the CDR3 cannot be located on it reliably, and the CDR3 follows TCRdb's listing. No J gene call was made, and the V gene is TRGV11. TRGV11 is flagged as an ORF with uncertain function. The CDR3 is 17 amino acids long, termini counted. The CDR3 reads CTTVPAGLGGNYYKKLF.

This clone is medium-sized by share. The chain recombines TRGV10 with TRGJ1 or TRGJ2. The J gene was missing in TCRdb and was found by matching the end of the DNA to germline. TRGV10 is an open reading frame, and its role is uncertain. The J segment lost 5 bases and the V segment lost 8 bases, leaving 10 bases of the junction unmatched. This CDR3 has 13 residues. CDR3 nucleotide sequence: TGTGCTGCGTGGGATTTGCCCCATTATAAGAAACTCTTT. Protein sequence: CAAWDLPHYKKLF.

In the case of this clone: The protein TCRdb gives is from a much larger clone and does not agree with this DNA's translation at residue 7, likely a read error; the protein shown here comes from the DNA. The chain is built from TRGV4 and TRGJP1. Germline matching of the DNA provided the J gene here, since TCRdb leaves it blank. The CDR3 is 14 amino acids. V was clipped by 9 bases and J by 6 bases; unmatched bases: 13. Per the germline V gene, CDR1 is EGSTGY and CDR2 is YDSYTSSV. As DNA, the CDR3 is TGTGCCACCCCCTTGGATTCTGCTGGTTGGTTCAAGATATTT. This encodes CATPLDSAGWFKIF.

In this sample, this clone is medium-sized (0.01 to 0.1%). The V gene is TRGV9, the J gene TRGJ1 or TRGJ2. The J gene, left out of TCRdb, was set here by checking the DNA against germline. J lost 6 bases, V lost 1 base, and 3 bases had no gene match. The CDR3 runs 12 residues. Germline values: CDR1 GITISATS, CDR2 ISYDGTV (reference sequence). CDR3 DNA sequence: TGTGCCTTGTGGGAGGTAGGTTATAAGAAACTCTTT. Its protein is CALWEVGYKKLF.

This clone is medium-sized. The J gene is TRGJ1 or TRGJ2, the V gene TRGV11. Matching the DNA to germline supplied the J gene, which TCRdb does not give. TRGV11 is marked as an open reading frame, function uncertain. V lost 0 bases, J lost 6 bases, and 8 bases stayed unmatched. This CDR3 comprises 15 residues. CDR3 DNA: TGTGCCTGCTGGATTAGGCACGTGACTCCTTATAAGAAACTCTTT. Amino acids: CACWIRHVTPYKKLF.

This clone is medium-sized by share. The genes are TRGV2 and TRGJP1. TCRdb offers no J gene call, so here the DNA was matched to germline to obtain one. Germline-derived CDR1 and CDR2 are EGSNGY and YDSYNSKV. The CDR3 has 13 residues. V lost 5 bases to trimming and J lost 4 bases; unmatched junction nucleotides: 4. The CDR3 sequence: CATWGYTGWFKIF. For the CDR3, the DNA is TGTGCCACCTGGGGCTACACTGGTTGGTTCAAGATATTT.

This clone is classed as medium-sized. The chain combines TRGV10 with TRGJ1 or TRGJ2. Matching the DNA to germline supplied the J gene, which TCRdb does not give. TRGV10 is an open reading frame, and its role is uncertain. After removal of 8 bases from V and 0 bases from J, the junction contained 5 bases not matched to a gene. The CDR3 is 13 residues long. The CDR3 nucleotides read TGTGCTGCGTGGGGCCAGAATTATTATAAGAAACTCTTT. Translation: CAAWGQNYYKKLF.

This clone is large in the sample. The V gene is TRGV3, the J gene TRGJP1. No J gene was available from TCRdb, and it was assigned here by a germline match of the DNA. J was trimmed by 3 bases and V by 0 bases; bases with no gene match: 7. The CDR3 is 16 residues long. In germline, CDR1 is VTNTFY, CDR2 YDVSTARD (reference sequence). The CDR3 coding sequence is TGTGCCACCTGGGACAGGCTACTACCCACTGGTTGGTTCAAGATATTT. It specifies CATWDRLLPTGWFKIF.